This T cell receptor (beta chain) was captured in a study of siplizumab effects on memory and regulatory T cells. Here immunoSEQ multiplex PCR was the method, and the copy in TCRdb shows in-frame clones only, minus some. The top ten hold roughly 7.1% of the sample, which has about 91,000 clones, 90% to 95% seen once. This CDR3 region has 13 residues. The V gene lost 5 bases and the J gene lost 4 bases, with 9 bases spanning the gap. The germline gives CDR1 LNHDA, CDR2 SQIVND (reference sequence). This receptor was taken from a human donor in good health. The sample consisted of CD8+ T cells sorted from blood. V is TRBV19 and J is TRBJ2-1; D gene uncertain. This CDR3 reads CASSANRYNEQFF. In nucleotides, the CDR3 is TGTGCCAGTAGTGCAAACAGATACAATGAGCAGTTCTTC.